These 5 T cell receptor beta chains share one sample of origin, sequenced in a study of CD8 T cells in ankylosing spondylitis. TCRdb re-called the 5' RACE reads through MiXCR, storing one row per CDR3 protein. The sample yields under 450,000 distinct CDR3 sequences, 20% to 25% seen once. Material: blood, either unsorted or a sorted T cell fraction (not recorded which). These receptor sequences come from a male donor with ankylosing spondylitis or in good health (not recorded which).

This clonotype came up a few times. This sequence joins TRBV29-1 and TRBJ2-7; D is possibly TRBD1 (8 bases). The V end was cut by 4 bases, the J end by 2 bases, with 21 bases between. CDR1 and CDR2 from the germline V gene are SQVTM and ANQGSEA. This CDR3 is 16 amino acids long. CDR3 nucleotide sequence: TGCAGCGTTGGGGGGGGTACGGGACAGGTTACCTACGAGCAGTACTTC. This encodes CSVGGGTGQVTYEQYF.

This rearrangement joins TRBV20-1 to TRBJ1-6; maybe TRBD1 (5 bases). Germline V gene lookup returns CDR1 DFQATT and CDR2 SNEGSKA (reference sequence). V gave up 3 bases and J gave up 9 bases, with 18 bases separating them. The CDR3 is made up of 15 amino acids. CDR3 in amino acids: CSASFRGTDSSPLHF. CDR3 coding DNA: TGCAGTGCTAGTTTCCGGGGCACTGATAGTTCACCCCTCCACTTT.

This clonotype has more than one count but fewer than ten. The rearrangement joins TRBV4-1 to TRBJ2-7; D remains unclear. V lost 2 bases and J 3 bases, leaving 8 bases between the germline ends. In germline, CDR1 is MGHRA, CDR2 YSYEKL. The CDR3 consists of 13 residues. The CDR3 DNA is TGCGCCAGCAGCCAACATACGGACTACGAGCAGTACTTC. Translated: CASSQHTDYEQYF.

The chain carries TRBV7-8 and TRBJ1-1; 12 bases map to TRBD1. The CDR3 runs 16 residues. The junction had 8 bases not matched to a gene; V was cut back by 5 bases and J by 4 bases. CDR1 and CDR2 (germline): SGHVS, FQNEAQ. DNA of the CDR3: TGTGCCAGCAGCGAACGGGACAGGGGGCCGCTCACTGAAGCTTTCTTT. Translating gives CASSERDRGPLTEAFF. Drawing the rest from reference TRBV7-8 and TRBJ1-1, the complete variable domain is GAGVSQSPRYKVAKRGQDVALRCDPISGHVSLFWYQQALGQGPEFLTYFQNEAQLDKSGLPSDRFFAERPEGSVSTLKIQRTQQEDSAVYLCASSERDRGPLTEAFFGQGTRLTVV.

The V call is TRBV29-1, the J call TRBJ1-5; the D gene is possibly TRBD1 (6 bases). There are 13 residues in the CDR3. Trimming stripped 4 bases from V and 3 bases from J, with 10 bases between. Germline V gene sequence: CDR1 SQVTM, CDR2 ANQGSEA. The CDR3 sequence: CSVGSGANQPQHF. The DNA for the CDR3 is TGCAGCGTTGGCTCGGGGGCCAATCAGCCCCAGCATTTT.